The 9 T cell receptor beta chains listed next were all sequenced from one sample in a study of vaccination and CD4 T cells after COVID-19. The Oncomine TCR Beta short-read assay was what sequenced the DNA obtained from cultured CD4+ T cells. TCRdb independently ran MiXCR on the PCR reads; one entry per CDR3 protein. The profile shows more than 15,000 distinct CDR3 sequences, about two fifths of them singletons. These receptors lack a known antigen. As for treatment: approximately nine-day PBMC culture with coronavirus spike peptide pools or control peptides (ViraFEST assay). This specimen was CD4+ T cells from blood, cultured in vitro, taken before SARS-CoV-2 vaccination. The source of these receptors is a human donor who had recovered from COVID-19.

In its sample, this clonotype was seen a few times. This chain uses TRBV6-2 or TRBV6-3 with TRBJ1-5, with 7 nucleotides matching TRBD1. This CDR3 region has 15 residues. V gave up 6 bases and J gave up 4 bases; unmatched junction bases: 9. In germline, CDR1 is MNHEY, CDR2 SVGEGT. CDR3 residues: CASSPQGGRNQPQHF. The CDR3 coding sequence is TGTGCCAGCAGCCCTCAGGGGGGGAGGAATCAGCCCCAGCATTTT.

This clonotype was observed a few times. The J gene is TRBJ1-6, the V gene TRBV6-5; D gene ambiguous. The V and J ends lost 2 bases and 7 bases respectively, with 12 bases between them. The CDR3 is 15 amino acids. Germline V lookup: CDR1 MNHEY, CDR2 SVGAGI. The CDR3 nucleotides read TGTGCCAGCAGTTACGGGCAGAACATGAATTCACCCCTCCACTTT. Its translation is CASSYGQNMNSPLHF.

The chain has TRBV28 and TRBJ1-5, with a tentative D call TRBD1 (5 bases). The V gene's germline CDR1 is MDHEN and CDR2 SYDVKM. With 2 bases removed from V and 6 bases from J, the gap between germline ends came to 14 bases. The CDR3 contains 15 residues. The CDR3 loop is CASSLAVGVGQPQHF. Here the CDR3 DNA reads TGTGCCAGCAGTTTAGCCGTAGGGGTTGGTCAGCCCCAGCATTTT.

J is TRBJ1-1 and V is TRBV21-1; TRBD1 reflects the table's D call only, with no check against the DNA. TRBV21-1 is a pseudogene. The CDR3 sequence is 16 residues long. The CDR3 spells CASSKFRGTGPTEAFF. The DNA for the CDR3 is TGTGCCAGCAGCAAGTTTAGGGGGACAGGCCCCACTGAAGCTTTCTTT.

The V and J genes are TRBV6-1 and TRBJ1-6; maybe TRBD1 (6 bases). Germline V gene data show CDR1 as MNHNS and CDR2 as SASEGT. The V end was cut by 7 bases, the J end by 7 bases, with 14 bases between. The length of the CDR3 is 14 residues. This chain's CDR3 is CASTPGQQNSPLHF. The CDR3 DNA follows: TGTGCCAGCACCCCGGGACAACAAAATTCACCCCTCCACTTT.

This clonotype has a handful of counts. This CDR3 reads CASSYASTSGSTEQFF. DNA of the CDR3: TGTGCCAGCAGTTACGCCTCGACTTCCGGGTCTACTGAGCAGTTCTTC. The rearrangement joins TRBV6-2 or TRBV6-3 to TRBJ2-1, with D hard to call. The CDR3 has 16 residues. Germline CDR1 is MNHEY and CDR2 is SVGEGT. V shed 2 bases and J shed 9 bases, with 20 bases lying between them.

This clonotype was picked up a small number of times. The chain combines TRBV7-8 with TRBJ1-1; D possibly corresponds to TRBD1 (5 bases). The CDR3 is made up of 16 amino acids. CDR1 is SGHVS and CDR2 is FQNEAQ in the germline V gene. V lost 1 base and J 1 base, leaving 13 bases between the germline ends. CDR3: CASSLGGEGRNTEAFF. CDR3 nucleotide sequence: TGTGCCAGCAGCTTAGGTGGGGAGGGGAGGAACACTGAAGCTTTCTTT.

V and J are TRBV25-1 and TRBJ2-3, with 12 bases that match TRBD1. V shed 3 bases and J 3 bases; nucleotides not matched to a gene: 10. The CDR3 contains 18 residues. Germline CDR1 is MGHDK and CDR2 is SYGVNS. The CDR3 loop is CASSDRFPGQGATDTQYF. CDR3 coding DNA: TGTGCCAGCAGTGACCGATTTCCGGGACAGGGGGCAACAGATACGCAGTATTTT.

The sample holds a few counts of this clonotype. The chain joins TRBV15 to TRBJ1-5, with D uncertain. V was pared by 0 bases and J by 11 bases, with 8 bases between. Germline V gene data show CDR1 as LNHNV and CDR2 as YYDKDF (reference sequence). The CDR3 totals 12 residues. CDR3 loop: CATSRDSAAQHF. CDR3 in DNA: TGTGCCACCAGCAGAGACTCCGCGGCCCAGCATTTT.